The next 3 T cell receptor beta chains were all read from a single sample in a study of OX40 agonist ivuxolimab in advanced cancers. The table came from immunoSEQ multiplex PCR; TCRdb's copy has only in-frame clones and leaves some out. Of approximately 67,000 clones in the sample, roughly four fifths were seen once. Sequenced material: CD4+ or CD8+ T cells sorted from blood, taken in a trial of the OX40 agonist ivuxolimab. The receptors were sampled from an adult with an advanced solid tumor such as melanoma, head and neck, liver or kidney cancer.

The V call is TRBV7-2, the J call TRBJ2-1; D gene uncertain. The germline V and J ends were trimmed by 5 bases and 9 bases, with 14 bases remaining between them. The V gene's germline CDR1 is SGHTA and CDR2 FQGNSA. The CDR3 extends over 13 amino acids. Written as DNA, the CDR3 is TGTGCCAGCAGCCCCTATAAGGAGAGTGAGCAGTTCTTC. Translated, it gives CASSPYKESEQFF.

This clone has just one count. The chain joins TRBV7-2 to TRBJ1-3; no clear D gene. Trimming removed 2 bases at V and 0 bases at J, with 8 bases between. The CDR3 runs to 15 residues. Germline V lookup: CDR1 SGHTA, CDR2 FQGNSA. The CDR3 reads CASSLYESSGNTIYF. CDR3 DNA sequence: TGTGCCAGCAGCTTATATGAGAGCTCTGGAAACACCATATATTTT.

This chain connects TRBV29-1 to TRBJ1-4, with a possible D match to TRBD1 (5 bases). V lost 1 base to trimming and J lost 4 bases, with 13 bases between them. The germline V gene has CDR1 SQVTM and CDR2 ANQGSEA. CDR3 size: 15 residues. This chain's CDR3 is CSVEGGTPFNEKLFF. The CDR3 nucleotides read TGCAGCGTTGAAGGCGGGACGCCCTTTAATGAAAAACTGTTTTTT.